This is a list of T cell receptor beta chains from one sample in a study of cytomegalovirus exposure and HLA in healthy donors. The protocol was immunoSEQ multiplex PCR, while the TCRdb copy is restricted to in-frame clones and leaves out a portion. The sample has over 80,000 clones, nearly 80% seen once; the top ten hold about 3.3%. The specimen was PBMCs. These receptors all stem from a woman in her forties in good health and CMV-seronegative. CDR3s include the opening cysteine and the closing phenylalanine or tryptophan. D genes are given only for firm matches. Expanded clones get a size class; other rows say once, few or many, or leave the size out.

TRBJ2-1 TRBD2 - 20 TRBV18 CASSLYSGGSGRPGYNEQFF TGTGCCAGCTCGCTTTACTCAGGTGGTAGCGGGAGGCCGGGATACAATGAGCAGTTCTTC
TRBJ2-2 TRBD1 - 14 TRBV19 CASTFTGAPGELFF TGTGCCAGTACATTTACAGGGGCCCCCGGGGAGCTGTTTTTT
TRBJ2-7 - few 13 TRBV29-1 CSVEKGTGYEQYF TGCAGCGTTGAAAAGGGTACAGGGTACGAGCAGTACTTC
TRBJ2-7 TRBD2 - 15 TRBV28 CASRFSGLAGHEQYF TGTGCCAGCAGATTTTCGGGACTAGCGGGACACGAGCAGTACTTC
TRBJ1-4 - - 13 TRBV6-1 CASTGTTNEKLFF TGTGCCAGCACAGGTACAACTAATGAAAAACTGTTTTTT
TRBJ1-1 - - 12 TRBV27 CASSRGHTEAFF TGTGCCAGCAGTCGGGGACATACTGAAGCTTTCTTT
TRBJ1-3 - - 14 TRBV9 CASSARQSGNTIYF TGTGCCAGCAGCGCTCGACAGTCTGGAAACACCATATATTTT
TRBJ2-1 TRBD2 - 15 TRBV28 CASSPGLAGTNEQFF TGTGCCAGCAGCCCCGGACTAGCGGGAACAAATGAGCAGTTCTTC
TRBJ2-1 - - 12 TRBV7-2 CASSPYTNEQFF TGTGCCAGCAGCCCATACACCAATGAGCAGTTCTTC
TRBJ2-3 TRBD2 - 14 TRBV28 CASSLAGATDTQYF TGTGCCAGCAGTTTAGCGGGAGCCACAGATACGCAGTATTTT
TRBJ1-4 - once 14 TRBV28 CASSVPGQGEKLFF TGTGCCAGCAGCGTCCCGGGACAAGGGGAAAAACTGTTTTTT
TRBJ2-6 TRBD1 few 19 TRBV5-1 CASSFGTGGKNTGANVLTF TGCGCCAGCAGCTTCGGGACAGGGGGAAAGAATACTGGGGCCAACGTCCTGACTTTC
TRBJ2-7 - - 12 TRBV18 CASPFKISEQYF TGTGCCAGCCCCTTTAAAATCTCCGAGCAGTACTTC
TRBJ2-1 TRBD2 - 13 TRBV9 CASSGGLVGEQFF TGTGCCAGCAGCGGGGGACTAGTGGGTGAGCAGTTCTTC
TRBJ1-5 - - 15 TRBV19 CASSIVRDINQPQHF TGTGCCAGTAGTATAGTCCGGGACATCAATCAGCCCCAGCATTTT
TRBJ2-7 - - 15 TRBV7-8 CASSLDVTGLYEQYF TGTGCCAGCAGCTTAGATGTGACAGGCCTGTACGAGCAGTACTTC
TRBJ1-3 - few 14 TRBV6-5 CASSPQGTGNTIYF TGTGCCAGCAGCCCGCAGGGCACTGGAAACACCATATATTTT
TRBJ1-5 TRBD1 - 13 TRBV19 CASSDRGNQPQHF TGTGCCAGTAGCGACAGGGGGAATCAGCCCCAGCATTTT
TRBJ1-5 - once 13 TRBV28 CASSLEVVQPQHF TGTGCCAGCAGTTTAGAGGTTGTCCAGCCCCAGCATTTT
TRBJ2-5 TRBD2 - 19 TRBV4-1 CASSQDTGLAGAFQETQYF TGCGCCAGCAGCCAAGATACGGGACTAGCGGGAGCGTTCCAAGAGACCCAGTACTTC
TRBJ2-5 - - 14 TRBV10-3 CAIRGTEAGETQYF TGTGCCATCAGGGGGACAGAGGCGGGGGAGACCCAGTACTTC
TRBJ2-3 TRBD2 - 15 TRBV19 CATGTSGAPTDTQYF TGTGCCACCGGGACTAGCGGGGCCCCCACAGATACGCAGTATTTT
TRBJ2-3 - - 13 TRBV5-4 CASSVPTRDTQYF TGTGCCAGCAGCGTACCTACTCGAGATACGCAGTATTTT
TRBJ1-4 - - 12 TRBV2 CASSFGTRELFF TGTGCCAGCAGCTTCGGGACAAGAGAACTGTTTTTT
TRBJ2-7 TRBD2 - 11 TRBV20-1 CRAVAGDEQYF TGCAGAGCCGTAGCGGGAGACGAGCAGTACTTC
TRBJ1-5 TRBD1 - 15 TRBV28 CASSTRLGQGPPQHF TGTGCCAGCAGCACCCGATTGGGACAGGGACCGCCCCAGCATTTT
TRBJ2-7 TRBD2 - 15 TRBV5-4 CASSETSGRIHEQYF TGTGCCAGCAGCGAGACTAGCGGGAGAATCCACGAGCAGTACTTC
TRBJ1-5 - - 14 TRBV2 CASSENGPRQPQHF TGTGCCAGCAGTGAAAATGGGCCCCGTCAGCCCCAGCATTTT
TRBJ1-3 - - 10 TRBV5-1 CASKRDTIYF TGCGCCAGCAAGAGGGACACCATATATTTT
TRBJ1-2 - - 15 TRBV19 CASSISGEANYGYTF TGTGCCAGTAGTATATCAGGGGAAGCTAACTATGGCTACACCTTC
TRBJ2-1 TRBD1 - 15 TRBV29-1 CSVTGKRDSYNEQFF TGCAGCGTGACAGGGAAACGGGACTCCTACAATGAGCAGTTCTTC
TRBJ2-7 - few 13 TRBV7-2 CASSILGGGEQYF TGTGCCAGCAGCATCCTCGGGGGAGGCGAGCAGTACTTC
TRBJ2-7 - - 14 TRBV10-1 CASRIRHRRYEQYF TGCGCCAGCAGGATTCGACACAGACGCTACGAGCAGTACTTC
TRBJ2-3 - - 13 TRBV7-2 CASSVGRVNTQYF TGTGCCAGCAGTGTCGGCCGGGTAAATACGCAGTATTTT
TRBJ1-2 TRBD1 - 15 TRBV27 CASSWVTGGGYGYTF TGTGCCAGCAGTTGGGTAACAGGGGGCGGCTATGGCTACACCTTC
TRBJ2-4 - few 14 TRBV13 CASSLGLAKNIQYF TGTGCCAGCAGCTTGGGACTAGCCAAAAACATTCAGTACTTC
TRBJ2-1 TRBD2 - 15 TRBV19 CASRGLAVSYNEQFF TGTGCCAGTAGGGGACTAGCGGTGTCCTACAATGAGCAGTTCTTC
TRBJ2-2 TRBD2 once 16 TRBV28 CASSFPRLAGTGELFF TGTGCCAGCAGCTTCCCCCGACTAGCGGGTACCGGGGAGCTGTTTTTT
TRBJ2-2 TRBD2 once 15 TRBV14 CASSQAWRGSGELFF TGTGCCAGCAGCCAAGCTTGGCGGGGGTCCGGGGAGCTGTTTTTT
TRBJ2-3 - - 14 TRBV7-2 CASSLVGGLDTQYF TGTGCCAGCAGCTTAGTGGGCGGGTTAGATACGCAGTATTTT
TRBJ2-7 - - 14 TRBV5-4 CASRPWGVGYEQYF TGTGCCAGCAGGCCGTGGGGGGTCGGTTACGAGCAGTACTTC
TRBJ1-2 - once 12 TRBV9 CASRGGNYGYTF TGTGCCAGCAGAGGGGGTAACTATGGCTACACCTTC